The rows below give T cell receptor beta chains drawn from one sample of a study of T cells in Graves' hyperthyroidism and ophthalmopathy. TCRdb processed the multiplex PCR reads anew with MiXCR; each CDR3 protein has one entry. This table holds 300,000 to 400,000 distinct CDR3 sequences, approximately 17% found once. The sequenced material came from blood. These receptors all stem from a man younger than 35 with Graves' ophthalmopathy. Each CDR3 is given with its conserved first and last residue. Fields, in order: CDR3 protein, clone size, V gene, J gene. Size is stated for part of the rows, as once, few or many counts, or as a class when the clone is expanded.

CASSLREDLYEQYF	many	TRBV18	TRBJ2-7
CANGLVIWDGQDAVTGELFF	-	TRBV12-5	TRBJ2-2
CASSLSSMTSGLQETQYF	many	TRBV7-3	TRBJ2-5
CSASGLAGGLETQYF	few	TRBV20-1	TRBJ2-5
CSASHLLGGQNPYEQYF	few	TRBV20-1	TRBJ2-7
CATSDTDQPQHF	-	TRBV24-1	TRBJ1-5
CASSQAAGGTDTQYF	many	TRBV7-9	TRBJ2-3
CSVEELQGHRLNYGYTF	many	TRBV29-1	TRBJ1-2
CSVDGTENTGELFF	few	TRBV29-1	TRBJ2-2
CASSLGLNAGELFF	many	TRBV7-7	TRBJ2-2
CASTPGAIEQFF	many	TRBV12-3/TRBV12-4	TRBJ2-1
CASSPTTGHEQYF	-	TRBV5-6	TRBJ2-7
CASSDRGDNTGELFF	many	TRBV10-2	TRBJ2-2
CASSGRGSTDTQYF	many	TRBV2	TRBJ2-3
CASGLGNQPQHF	few	TRBV12-5	TRBJ1-5
CAISDSVNEKLFF	few	TRBV10-3	TRBJ1-4
CSERDSGTQYF	-	TRBV29-1	TRBJ2-5
CAISPSGGENIQYF	-	TRBV10-3	TRBJ2-4
CASSQGLGGPGELFF	few	TRBV3-1	TRBJ2-2
CSAKVDRDSVGVTEAFF	many	TRBV20-1	TRBJ1-1
CASLRGRNYGYTF	few	TRBV28	TRBJ1-2
CASRPRGGDSYEQYF	many	TRBV6-1	TRBJ2-7
CASSQDLAAQETQYF	many	TRBV3-1	TRBJ2-5
CASSLGDTNYGYTF	many	TRBV5-6	TRBJ1-2
CASSSPGETPGSPLHF	many	TRBV7-8	TRBJ1-6
CASRGPGTGRGYTF	many	TRBV6-1	TRBJ1-2
CASSFFGTGELFF	many	TRBV11-3	TRBJ2-2
CASSPGGGPYSNQPQHF	many	TRBV6-1	TRBJ1-5
CASSVDGSFAEAFF	many	TRBV2	TRBJ1-1
CATSTWPTSNTGELFF	few	TRBV24-1	TRBJ2-2
CASSYGTPTRGYTF	few	TRBV6-6	TRBJ1-2
CAISESIDSGNTIYF	few	TRBV10-3	TRBJ1-3
CSATRPPINQETQYF	many	TRBV20-1	TRBJ2-5
CASSEPHAGVLGYGYTF	-	TRBV6-1	TRBJ1-2
CASSLQAGNTGELFF	-	TRBV18	TRBJ2-2
CASTGGTGNFYEQYF	many	TRBV12-3/TRBV12-4	TRBJ2-7
CASSKDSNYGYTF	many	TRBV11-2	TRBJ1-2
CASRSGPTLSVTGELFF	few	TRBV6-1	TRBJ2-2
CASSQGGRGAFF	many	TRBV3-1	TRBJ1-1
CATSGTGTGLTQPQHF	many	TRBV24-1	TRBJ1-5
CASSIGDRGSNQPQHF	few	TRBV7-9	TRBJ1-5